The present T cell receptor (beta chain) was sequenced within a study of blood T cell repertoires in COVID-19. The length of the CDR3 is 12 residues. With 5 bases clipped from V and 8 bases from J, the junction kept 3 bases outside the gene matches. CDR1 KGHSH and CDR2 LQKENI come from the germline V gene. Here immunoSEQ multiplex PCR was the method, and the copy in TCRdb shows in-frame clones only, minus some. The repertoire holds around 59,000 clones, around 84% seen once, with approximately 7% in the top ten. This receptor was obtained from a man aged 55-75 years with acute or convalescent COVID-19. The sequencing input was peripheral blood. The genes are TRBV18 and TRBJ1-2, with 9 positions matching TRBD1. CDR3 DNA sequence: TGTGCCAGCTCAACAGGGGGCTGGGGCTACACCTTC. Translated, it gives CASSTGGWGYTF.